One and the same sample provided the 21 T cell receptor beta chains below, sequenced in a study of blood T cells in healthy people across ages (dated by TCRdb to the mid-2010s). Libraries were made using 5' RACE. This sample was sequenced with an Illumina HiSeq 2500. A second PCR of roughly 6 to 12 cycles was performed with a sample-barcoded 5' primer and a J-beta primer mix. Through fastp at Q25 and MiXCR, TCRdb rebuilt clones from the public reads, retaining in-frame beta chains. Each CDR3 protein gets just one entry, which takes the most common genes and DNA from the rows behind it. A total of 800,000 to 1,000,000 distinct CDR3 sequences appear in this sample, around 48% of them only once. Together, the top ten hold under 15% of the sample. The specimen sequenced was blood. Source of these receptors: a man under 40 in good health.

The chain is built from TRBV6-5 and TRBJ1-4; 7 bases match TRBD1. Germline CDR1 reads MNHEY; CDR2 reads SVGAGI. The V gene end was trimmed by 6 bases and the J gene end by 7 bases; junction bases not matched to a gene: 5. This CDR3 has 13 residues. CDR3: CASSANRGEKLFF. The CDR3 region has the DNA TGTGCCAGCAGCGCTAACAGGGGTGAAAAACTGTTTTTT.

V and J are TRBV15 and TRBJ2-1, with TRBD2 identical over 8 bases. Germline loops: CDR1 LNHNV, CDR2 YYDKDF (reference sequence). This CDR3 has 15 amino acids. V trimming: 0 bases; J trimming: 6 bases; junction bases outside the gene matches: 4. The CDR3 DNA reads TGTGCCACCAGCAGAGAAGACGCGGGGGGCAATGAGCAGTTCTTC. It is translated as CATSREDAGGNEQFF.

This clonotype turned up a few times. The chain has TRBV5-1 and TRBJ1-2, with TRBD1 matching 7 bases. V was pared by 0 bases and J by 3 bases, with 11 bases of the junction left unmatched. Germline V gene data show CDR1 as SGHRS and CDR2 as YFSETQ. The CDR3 length is 17 residues. CDR3 sequence: CASSLAQGDAWDYGYTF. The CDR3 bases are TGCGCCAGCAGCTTGGCCCAGGGGGACGCTTGGGACTATGGCTACACCTTC. Full variable domain (remainder filled in from reference TRBV5-1 and TRBJ1-2): KAGVTQTPRYLIKTRGQQVTLSCSPISGHRSVSWYQQTPGQGLQFLFEYFSETQRNKGNFPGRFSGRQFSNSRSEMNVSTLELGDSALYLCASSLAQGDAWDYGYTFGSGTRLTVV.

The V and J genes are TRBV20-1 and TRBJ2-3; 9 bases match TRBD1. Per the germline V gene, CDR1 is DFQATT and CDR2 is SNEGSKA (reference sequence). CDR3 length: 15 residues. Germline trimming cut 3 bases from V and 5 bases from J; bases unmatched to any gene: 9. The CDR3 coding sequence is TGCAGTGCTAGTAGAGACAGGGGGAGAGGAGATACGCAGTATTTT. Residues: CSASRDRGRGDTQYF.

This chain uses TRBV20-1 with TRBJ2-5, with D possibly TRBD2 on 6 matching bases. Deletions cut 7 bases from V and 6 bases from J, with 15 bases between. The CDR3 spans 12 residues. In germline, CDR1 is DFQATT, CDR2 SNEGSKA (reference sequence). CDR3 nucleotide sequence: TGCAGTGGTTCGGAGGGCCGGAAGACCCAGTACTTC. Protein sequence: CSGSEGRKTQYF.

The J gene is TRBJ2-3, the V gene TRBV3-1; 8 bases map to TRBD1. J lost 4 bases, V lost 2 bases, and 5 bases had no gene match. This CDR3 is built from 15 residues. Germline CDR1 LGHDT, CDR2 YNNKEL (reference sequence). This CDR3 reads CASSQTGGKADTQYF. The CDR3, as DNA: TGTGCCAGCAGCCAAACAGGGGGGAAGGCAGATACGCAGTATTTT.

The chain couples TRBV4-1 to TRBJ1-2, with 8 bases aligning to TRBD1. CDR3 length: 15 residues. The germline CDR1 and CDR2 sequences are MGHRA and YSYEKL. J gave up 8 bases and V 4 bases, and 12 bases lay outside the gene matches. CDR3 protein: CASSRGQGAESGYTF. Here the CDR3 DNA reads TGCGCCAGCAGCCGCGGACAGGGAGCGGAGAGCGGCTACACCTTC.

This clonotype has only a few counts. This chain links TRBV7-2 with TRBJ2-5, with a weak D call TRBD1 (5 bases). The V end was cut by 7 bases, the J end by 5 bases, with 17 bases between. The CDR3 covers 14 residues. The V gene's germline CDR1 is SGHTA and CDR2 FQGNSA. The CDR3 is CASTFKAGYETQYF. As DNA, the CDR3 is TGTGCCAGCACCTTTAAGGCAGGGTATGAGACCCAGTACTTC. Full variable domain (missing parts from reference TRBV7-2 and TRBJ2-5): GAGVSQSPSNKVTEKGKDVELRCDPISGHTALYWYRQSLGQGLEFLIYFQGNSAPDKSGLPSDRFSAERTGGSVSTLTIQRTQQEDSAVYLCASTFKAGYETQYFGPGTRLLVL.

This clonotype has a handful of counts. In DNA, the CDR3 is TGCAGCGTGGGACCTTCGGGGGTGGGAGATACGCAGTATTTT. Protein: CSVGPSGVGDTQYF. The chain recombines TRBV29-1 with TRBJ2-3; possibly TRBD2 for D (6 bases). The CDR3 covers 14 residues. The germline CDR1 and CDR2 sequences are SQVTM and ANQGSEA. Trimming left V 6 bases short and J 5 bases short, with 18 bases between.

Many counts were recorded for this clonotype. V is TRBV20-1 and J is TRBJ1-4; weak D call: TRBD1 (5 bases). Between the trimmed V and J ends, which lost 5 bases and 4 bases, there was a span of 14 bases. The CDR3 covers 14 residues. Germline V gene lookup returns CDR1 DFQATT and CDR2 SNEGSKA (reference sequence). This chain's CDR3 is CSALTARRNEKLFF. The CDR3 DNA follows: TGCAGTGCTTTGACAGCACGTCGTAATGAAAAACTGTTTTTT.

The chain uses TRBV10-3 and TRBJ2-7; D is unresolved. The germline CDR1 and CDR2 sequences are ENHRY and SYGVKD. The V gene lost 6 bases and the J gene lost 3 bases, with 9 bases spanning the gap. There are 12 residues in the CDR3. The CDR3 sequence is CAIRAVNYEQYF. CDR3 bases: TGTGCCATCAGAGCAGTGAACTACGAGCAGTACTTC.

The V call is TRBV5-5, the J call TRBJ2-5; the D gene could be TRBD1 or TRBD2 (5 bases each). This CDR3 region has 16 residues. V gave up 3 bases and J gave up 1 base, with 16 bases separating them. CDR1 and CDR2 from the germline V gene are SGHKS and YYEKEE (reference sequence). CDR3 sequence reads: CASSSRGGLTQETQYF. For the CDR3, the DNA is TGTGCCAGCAGCTCGCGTGGGGGTCTAACCCAAGAGACCCAGTACTTC. Looking up the rest from reference TRBV5-5 and TRBJ2-5 gives the full variable domain: DAGVTQSPTHLIKTRGQQVTLRCSPISGHKSVSWYQQVLGQGPQFIFQYYEKEERGRGNFPDRFSARQFPNYSSELNVNALLLGDSALYLCASSSRGGLTQETQYFGPGTRLLVL.

This clonotype was seen more than once but under ten times. V is TRBV20-1 and J is TRBJ2-5; no clear D. V was shortened by 2 bases and J by 5 bases, with 12 bases between the two germline ends. The CDR3 has 13 amino acids. Germline CDR1 reads DFQATT; CDR2 reads SNEGSKA (reference sequence). CDR3 amino acids: CSARKGLEETQYF. The CDR3 DNA is TGCAGTGCTAGAAAAGGATTGGAGGAGACCCAGTACTTC.

V and J are TRBV7-2 and TRBJ2-3; D is unclear. The CDR3 has 14 amino acids. CDR1 and CDR2 from the germline V gene are SGHTA and FQGNSA. V gave up 1 base and J gave up 8 bases, with 13 bases separating them. CDR3 DNA sequence: TGTGCCAGCAGCTTAGGGGTTAGCTCCGGTACGCAGTATTTT. Amino acids: CASSLGVSSGTQYF.

The chain has TRBV20-1 and TRBJ2-2, with D perhaps TRBD2 (6 bases). There are 15 residues in the CDR3. CDR1 and CDR2 (germline): DFQATT, SNEGSKA (reference sequence). Trimming shortened V by 0 bases and J by 1 base, and 9 bases separated the two germline ends. The CDR3 sequence is CSARDAGRNTGELFF. CDR3 nucleotides: TGCAGTGCTAGAGACGCGGGACGGAACACCGGGGAGCTGTTTTTT.

The CDR3 DNA sequence: TGTGCCAGCTTGGGAAGTAGCGGGCAGTCCTACAATGAGCAGTTCTTC. Amino acids: CASLGSSGQSYNEQFF. This rearrangement joins TRBV28 to TRBJ2-1; 7 positions agree with TRBD2. The ends lost 8 bases at V and 1 base at J; junction bases unmatched: 11. Germline lookup yields CDR1 MDHEN and CDR2 SYDVKM. The CDR3 loop spans 16 amino acids.

This clonotype showed up just a few times. The chain carries TRBV27 and TRBJ2-1; D is perhaps TRBD2 (5 bases). Deletions cut 5 bases from V and 4 bases from J, with 18 bases between. CDR1 is MNHEY and CDR2 is SMNVEV in the germline V gene (reference sequence). CDR3 length equals 16 residues. The CDR3 DNA sequence: TGTGCCAGCAGTCCACTACTAGGGAGTAGGTACAATGAGCAGTTCTTC. This encodes CASSPLLGSRYNEQFF.

Regarding this clonotype: One junction end does not reproduce the germline sequence, and a read error may be involved. The V call is TRBV29-1, the J call TRBJ2-6, with D perhaps being TRBD1 or TRBD2 (5 bases each). The CDR3 is 16 residues long. Germline V CDR1 and CDR2: SQVTM, ANQGSEA. The DNA of the CDR3 is TGCAGCGTGCCGGGACGGCCCCGCTCTGGGGCCTACGTCCTGACTTTC. Protein product: CSVPGRPRSGAYVLTF.

The V call is TRBV5-1, the J call TRBJ1-1, with D maybe TRBD1 (6 bases). Trimming stripped 2 bases from V and 4 bases from J, with 12 bases between. The CDR3 spans 14 residues. CDR1 and CDR2 from the germline V gene are SGHRS and YFSETQ. CDR3 bases: TGCGCCAGCAGCTTACAGGGAGAGTCCACTGAAGCTTTCTTT. Translated, it gives CASSLQGESTEAFF.

This clonotype was detected ten times or more. The chain carries TRBV3-1 and TRBJ2-7; D is ambiguous. Trimming stripped 1 base from V and 3 bases from J, with 10 bases between. There are 14 residues in the CDR3. CDR1 is LGHDT and CDR2 is YNNKEL in the germline V gene (reference sequence). CDR3 residues: CASSQGRNRYEQYF. The CDR3 nucleotides read TGTGCCAGCAGCCAAGGGCGAAACCGCTACGAGCAGTACTTC.

J is TRBJ1-4 and V is TRBV7-2; no clear D. CDR3 length equals 15 residues. Looked up from germline, CDR1 is SGHTA and CDR2 is FQGNSA. The V and J ends lost 1 base and 4 bases respectively, with 10 bases between them. CDR3 loop: CASSLGRAHNEKLFF. The CDR3 coding sequence is TGTGCCAGCAGCTTAGGAAGGGCCCATAATGAAAAACTGTTTTTT.